Presented here are 14 T cell receptor beta chains from one specimen sequenced in a study of blood T cell repertoires in COVID-19 (dated by TCRdb to about 2020). Library generation was performed with the immunoSEQ multiplex PCR assay. In TCRdb, the immuneACCESS table is reduced to in-frame sequences with V and J assigned. These tables do not hold every clone; where another copy was compared, an unresolved V gene accounts for under half, and the others remain unexplained. The table for this sample lists over 150,000 clones; over 80% of them were counted only once. Roughly 9.2% of the sample rests with the top ten. The sequenced material came from peripheral blood. Every receptor here comes from a woman older than 75 with active or convalescent COVID-19.

The CDR3 DNA reads as TGTGCCAGCAGGCCAGGGGGCTCGGGGGTCAATGAGCAGTTCTTC. This gives the protein CASRPGGSGVNEQFF. The V call is TRBV7-9, the J call TRBJ2-1, with 8 bases lining up with TRBD1. The CDR3 spans 15 residues. Germline CDR1 and CDR2: SEHNR and FQNEAQ (reference sequence). V was pared by 6 bases and J by 6 bases, with 10 bases of the junction left unmatched.

V is TRBV9 and J is TRBJ2-2; 11 bases are shared with TRBD1. Trimming cost V 4 bases and J 2 bases; bases outside gene matches: 7. This CDR3 is built from 17 residues. Germline V gene data show CDR1 as SGDLS and CDR2 as YYNGEE. CDR3 sequence reads: CASSPRGTGGNTGELFF. The CDR3 DNA follows: TGTGCCAGCAGCCCCCGAGGGACAGGGGGTAACACCGGGGAGCTGTTTTTT.

This clone was detected a few times. The chain uses TRBV2 and TRBJ2-5, with D maybe TRBD2 (6 bases). With 6 bases removed from V and 1 base from J, the gap between germline ends came to 12 bases. The CDR3 totals 14 residues. Germline V lookup: CDR1 SNHLY, CDR2 FYNNEI. For the CDR3, the DNA is TGTGCCAGCAGGCGGGAACACCTCCAAGAGACCCAGTACTTC. This gives the protein CASRREHLQETQYF.

V gene TRBV2 combines with J gene TRBJ2-2; the match to TRBD1 covers 7 bases. This CDR3 has 13 residues. Germline CDR1 SNHLY, CDR2 FYNNEI. J was trimmed by 6 bases and V by 6 bases; bases with no gene match: 4. The chain's CDR3 is CASRTGQAGELFF. CDR3 DNA sequence: TGTGCCAGCAGGACAGGGCAGGCCGGGGAGCTGTTTTTT.

In its sample, this clone was seen a few times. V usage is TRBV11-3 and J usage is TRBJ1-2, with TRBD1 identical over 8 bases. There are 14 residues in the CDR3. The V gene's germline CDR1 is SGHNT and CDR2 YENEEA. Trimming took 4 bases from V and 4 from J; bases not matched to a gene: 5. CDR3 in amino acids: CASSWGQAGYGYTF. CDR3 nucleotides: TGTGCCAGCAGCTGGGGACAGGCTGGCTATGGCTACACCTTC.

This chain connects TRBV6-5 to TRBJ2-1; 10 bases are shared with TRBD2. The V and J ends lost 8 bases and 5 bases, in that order; junction bases with no gene match: 9. The CDR3 contains 15 residues. Germline V CDR1 and CDR2: MNHEY, SVGAGI. In DNA form, the CDR3 reads TGTGCCAGCCCGGGAGTAGCGGGGGGTCACAATGAGCAGTTCTTC. Protein product: CASPGVAGGHNEQFF.

This chain's CDR3 is CASSSGTGSLDEQFF. CDR3 nucleotides: TGTGCCAGCAGTTCCGGGACAGGGAGCCTGGATGAGCAGTTCTTC. The chain employs TRBV6-2 or TRBV6-3 and TRBJ2-1, with TRBD1 matching 9 bases. The J segment lost 8 bases and the V segment lost 4 bases, leaving 9 bases of the junction unmatched. CDR1 and CDR2 (germline): MNHEY, SVGEGT. The CDR3 length is 15 residues.

This clone was counted a few times. The J gene is TRBJ1-1, the V gene TRBV5-1; 7 bases are a match to TRBD1. Trimming at V came to 1 base and at J to 4 bases, leaving 10 bases not matched to a gene. CDR1 is SGHRS, CDR2 YFSETQ, per germline. The CDR3 spans 16 residues. In nucleotides, the CDR3 is TGCGCCAGCAGCTTGCTTAGGGACAGCATATTCACTGAAGCTTTCTTT. It yields the protein CASSLLRDSIFTEAFF. The full variable domain, with the rest looked up from reference TRBV5-1 and TRBJ1-1, is KAGVTQTPRYLIKTRGQQVTLSCSPISGHRSVSWYQQTPGQGLQFLFEYFSETQRNKGNFPGRFSGRQFSNSRSEMNVSTLELGDSALYLCASSLLRDSIFTEAFFGQGTRLTVV.

This chain connects TRBV25-1 to TRBJ1-2; D might be TRBD1 (5 bases). CDR3 length: 14 amino acids. Trimming took off 4 bases at V and 7 bases at J, with 16 bases between the two ends. Per the germline V gene, CDR1 is MGHDK and CDR2 is SYGVNS. CDR3 sequence: CASSAPPGGGGYTF. The CDR3 nucleotides are TGTGCCAGCAGTGCCCCCCCCGGCGGGGGTGGCTACACCTTC.

The chain employs TRBV6-6 and TRBJ2-6; 13 positions match TRBD2. Germline V gives CDR1 MNHNY, CDR2 SVGAGI (reference sequence). The CDR3 is 23 residues long. V shed 6 bases, J shed 0 bases, and the junction held 20 bases outside the gene matches. CDR3 nucleotide sequence: TGTGCCAGCAGCTCTCGATCTTGGACTAGCGGGGGCACCCTTAGCTCTGGGGCCAACGTCCTGACTTTC. Encoded protein: CASSSRSWTSGGTLSSGANVLTF.

The chain has TRBV27 and TRBJ2-7; D is perhaps TRBD2 (7 bases). V lost 4 bases and J 1 base, leaving 20 bases between the germline ends. Germline CDR1 is MNHEY and CDR2 is SMNVEV (reference sequence). The CDR3 spans 17 residues. The CDR3 nucleotides read TGTGCCAGCAGTTCATTACGCGGGGGCGATACTTCCTACGAGCAGTACTTC. Amino acids: CASSSLRGGDTSYEQYF.

The gene calls are TRBV5-8 and TRBJ2-4, with D possibly matching TRBD1 (6 bases). The germline V and J ends were trimmed by 4 bases and 0 bases, with 14 bases remaining between them. Germline CDR1 and CDR2: SGHTS and YDEGEE. The CDR3 has 16 residues. As DNA, the CDR3 is TGTGCCAGCAGCCAGGGACATACACTAGCCAAAAACATTCAGTACTTC. Translating it yields CASSQGHTLAKNIQYF.

The chain recombines TRBV3-1 (or the pseudogene TRBV3-2) with TRBJ2-1; 10 bases align to TRBD2. V lost 1 base, J lost 9 bases, and 9 bases stayed unmatched. The CDR3 runs 16 residues. The germline gives CDR1 LGHDT, CDR2 YNNKEL (reference sequence). CDR3 bases: TGTGCCAGCAGCCAAGTTTCCAGCGGGGGGGCCGGTGAGCAGTTCTTC. This translates into CASSQVSSGGAGEQFF.

The rearrangement joins TRBV12-3 or TRBV12-4 to TRBJ2-1; TRBD1 agrees at 7 bases. The CDR3 totals 13 residues. V dropped 6 bases and J dropped 8; count of bases not matched to a gene: 7. The CDR3 region is CASSPGQIYEQFF. CDR3 sequence (DNA): TGTGCCAGCAGCCCGGGACAGATCTATGAGCAGTTCTTC.